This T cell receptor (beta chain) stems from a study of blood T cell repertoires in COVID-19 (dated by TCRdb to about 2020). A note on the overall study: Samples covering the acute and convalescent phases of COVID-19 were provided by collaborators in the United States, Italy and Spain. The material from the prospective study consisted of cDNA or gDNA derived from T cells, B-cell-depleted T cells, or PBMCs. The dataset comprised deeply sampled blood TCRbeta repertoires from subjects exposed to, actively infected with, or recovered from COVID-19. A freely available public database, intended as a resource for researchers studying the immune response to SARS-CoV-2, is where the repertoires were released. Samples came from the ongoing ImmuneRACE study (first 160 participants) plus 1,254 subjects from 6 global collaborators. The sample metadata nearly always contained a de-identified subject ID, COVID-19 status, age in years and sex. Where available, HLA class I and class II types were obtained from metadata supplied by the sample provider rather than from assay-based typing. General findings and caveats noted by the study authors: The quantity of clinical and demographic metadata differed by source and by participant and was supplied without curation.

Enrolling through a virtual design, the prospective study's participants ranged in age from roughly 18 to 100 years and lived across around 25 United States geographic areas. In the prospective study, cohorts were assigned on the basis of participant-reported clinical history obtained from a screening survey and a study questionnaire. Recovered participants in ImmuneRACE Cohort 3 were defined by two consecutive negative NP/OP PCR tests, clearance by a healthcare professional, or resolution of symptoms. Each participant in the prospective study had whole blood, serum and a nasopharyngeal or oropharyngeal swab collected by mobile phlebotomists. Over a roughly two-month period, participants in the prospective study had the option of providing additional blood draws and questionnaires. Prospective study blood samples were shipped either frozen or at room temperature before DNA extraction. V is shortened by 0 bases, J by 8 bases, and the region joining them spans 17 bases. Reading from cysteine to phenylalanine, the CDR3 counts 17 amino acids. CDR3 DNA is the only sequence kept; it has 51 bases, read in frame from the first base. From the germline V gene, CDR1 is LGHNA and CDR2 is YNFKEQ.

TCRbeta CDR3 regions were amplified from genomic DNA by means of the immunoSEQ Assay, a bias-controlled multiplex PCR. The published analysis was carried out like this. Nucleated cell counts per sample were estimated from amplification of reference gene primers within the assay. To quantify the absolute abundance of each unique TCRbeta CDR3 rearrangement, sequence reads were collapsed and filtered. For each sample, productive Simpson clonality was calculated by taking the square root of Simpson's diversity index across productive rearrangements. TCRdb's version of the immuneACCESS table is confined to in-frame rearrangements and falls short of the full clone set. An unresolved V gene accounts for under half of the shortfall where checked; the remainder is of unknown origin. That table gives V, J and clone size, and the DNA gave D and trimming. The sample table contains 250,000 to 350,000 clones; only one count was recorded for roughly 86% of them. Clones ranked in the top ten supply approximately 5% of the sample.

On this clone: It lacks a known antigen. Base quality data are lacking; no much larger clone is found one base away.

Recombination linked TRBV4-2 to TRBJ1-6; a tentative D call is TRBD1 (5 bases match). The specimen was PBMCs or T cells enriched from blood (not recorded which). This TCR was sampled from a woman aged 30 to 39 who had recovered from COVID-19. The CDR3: CASSQDSLEGRDSPLHF. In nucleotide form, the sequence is TGTGCCAGCAGCCAAGATAGTCTGGAGGGACGGGATTCACCCCTCCACTTT.